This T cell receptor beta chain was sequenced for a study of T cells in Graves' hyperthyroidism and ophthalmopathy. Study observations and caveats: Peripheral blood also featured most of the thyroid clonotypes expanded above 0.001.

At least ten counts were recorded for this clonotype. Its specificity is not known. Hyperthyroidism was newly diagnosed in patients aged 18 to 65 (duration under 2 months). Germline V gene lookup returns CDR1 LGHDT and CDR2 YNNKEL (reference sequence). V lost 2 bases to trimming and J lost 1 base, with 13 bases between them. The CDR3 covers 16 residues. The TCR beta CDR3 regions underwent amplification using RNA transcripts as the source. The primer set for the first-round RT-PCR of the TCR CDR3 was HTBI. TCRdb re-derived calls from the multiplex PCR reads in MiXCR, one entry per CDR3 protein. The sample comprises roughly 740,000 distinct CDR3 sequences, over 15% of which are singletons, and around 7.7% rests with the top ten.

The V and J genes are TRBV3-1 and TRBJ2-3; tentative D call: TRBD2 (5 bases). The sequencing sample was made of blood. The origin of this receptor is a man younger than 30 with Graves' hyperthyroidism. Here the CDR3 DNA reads TGTGCCAGCAGCCAATCCGCACTAGTGGGCACAGATACGCAGTATTTT. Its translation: CASSQSALVGTDTQYF.